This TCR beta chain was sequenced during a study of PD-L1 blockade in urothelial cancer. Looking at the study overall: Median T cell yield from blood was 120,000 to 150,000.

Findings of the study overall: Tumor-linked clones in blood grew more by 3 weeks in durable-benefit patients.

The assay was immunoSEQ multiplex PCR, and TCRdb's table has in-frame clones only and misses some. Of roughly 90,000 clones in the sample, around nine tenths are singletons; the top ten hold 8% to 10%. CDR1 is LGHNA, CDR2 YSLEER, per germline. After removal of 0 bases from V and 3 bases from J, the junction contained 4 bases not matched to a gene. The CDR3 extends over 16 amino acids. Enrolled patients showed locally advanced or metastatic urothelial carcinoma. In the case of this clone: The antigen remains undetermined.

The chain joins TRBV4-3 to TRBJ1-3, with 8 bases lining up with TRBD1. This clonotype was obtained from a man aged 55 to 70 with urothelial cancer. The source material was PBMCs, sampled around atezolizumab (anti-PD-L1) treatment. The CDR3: CASSQEIGQGGNTIYF. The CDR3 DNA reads TGCGCCAGCAGCCAAGAAATAGGACAGGGTGGAAACACCATATATTTT.